These 29 T cell receptor beta chains originate from one sample sequenced in a study of human T cells and chemical hapten exposure. TCRdb re-called the RACE reads through MiXCR, storing one row per CDR3 protein. Of about 380,000 distinct CDR3 sequences listed, 4% to 5.5% are singletons. Time point in this sample: patch test 1, 2 weeks after DPC sensitization. Treatment defined: therapeutic diphenylcyclopropenone sensitization with weekly scalp DPC. Sequenced material: whole blood, taken in connection with sensitization to the hapten diphenylcyclopropenone (DPC). The receptors were gathered from a woman in her 50s with alopecia areata. Some clones in this sample may be carry-over from other donors' samples.

This clonotype was counted at least ten times. The chain links TRBV3-1 to TRBJ2-3, with D tentatively TRBD2 (6 bases). Trimming left V 0 bases short and J 2 bases short, with 12 bases between. The CDR3 has 16 amino acids. From germline, CDR1 is LGHDT and CDR2 YNNKEL (reference sequence). DNA for the CDR3: TGTGCCAGCAGCCAAGAACTTGGGGGGTCCACAGATACGCAGTATTTT. Amino acid sequence: CASSQELGGSTDTQYF.

This clonotype occurred a few times. The chain combines TRBV7-9 with TRBJ2-7, with D possibly matching TRBD2 (6 bases). CDR3 length: 12 residues. The V end lost 4 bases, the J end lost 6 bases, and 10 bases lay between the germline ends. The germline CDR1 and CDR2 sequences are SEHNR and FQNEAQ (reference sequence). This CDR3 reads CASSSGTAEQYF. DNA for the CDR3: TGTGCCAGCAGCTCAGGGACTGCCGAGCAGTACTTC.

This clonotype was seen ten or more times. The chain recombines TRBV5-1 with TRBJ2-7; D is possibly TRBD2 (6 bases). The CDR3 sequence is 13 residues long. V was cut by 7 bases and J by 5 bases, with 16 bases left in between. CDR1 SGHRS and CDR2 YFSETQ come from the germline V gene. CDR3 in amino acids: CASRPGLRDEQYF. CDR3 bases: TGCGCCAGCCGACCGGGACTCCGTGACGAGCAGTACTTC.

This clonotype has ten or more counts. CDR3 in amino acids: CASSVTSGHQETQYF. The DNA of the CDR3 is TGCGCCAGCAGTGTAACTAGCGGGCACCAAGAGACCCAGTACTTC. The chain joins TRBV10-2 to TRBJ2-5; TRBD2 matches 9 bases. Germline V gene sequence: CDR1 WSHSY, CDR2 SAAADI. Germline trimming cut 4 bases from V and 0 bases from J; bases unmatched to any gene: 3. This CDR3 comprises 15 residues.

Only a few counts were recorded for this clonotype. The rearrangement joins TRBV7-6 to TRBJ2-1; 7 nucleotides align to TRBD2. J lost 0 bases, V lost 0 bases, and 8 bases had no gene match. The germline V gene has CDR1 SGHVS and CDR2 FNYEAQ. The CDR3 has 18 residues. Written as DNA, the CDR3 is TGTGCCAGCAGCTTAGCTAGCGGGCCCGACCACTCCTACAATGAGCAGTTCTTC. Amino acid sequence: CASSLASGPDHSYNEQFF.

The J gene is TRBJ1-2, the V gene TRBV7-2; 8 positions match TRBD1. CDR3 length: 14 amino acids. V shed 0 bases, J shed 8 bases, and the junction held 5 bases outside the gene matches. Germline V gene data show CDR1 as SGHTA and CDR2 as FQGNSA. The CDR3 spells CASSLAMTGVGYTF. In DNA, the CDR3 is TGTGCCAGCAGCTTAGCGATGACAGGGGTAGGCTACACCTTC.

CDR3 DNA sequence: TGTGCCAGCAGTTCACAGGGCGGTTCACCCCTCCACTTT. This translates into CASSSQGGSPLHF. The chain links TRBV12-3 or TRBV12-4 to TRBJ1-6, with a possible D match to TRBD1 (6 bases). CDR3 length: 13 amino acids. Deletions cut 4 bases from V and 9 bases from J, with 10 bases between.

This clonotype was counted many times. The rearrangement uses TRBV7-9 and TRBJ2-7; TRBD2 is a possible D gene (6 bases). Germline assignment: CDR1 SEHNR and CDR2 FQNEAQ (reference sequence). V lost 5 bases and J 6 bases, leaving 17 bases between the germline ends. This CDR3 is 14 amino acids long. The CDR3: CASSRGVAEGEQYF. The CDR3, as DNA: TGTGCCAGCAGCCGAGGGGTAGCGGAGGGCGAGCAGTACTTC.

This clonotype was seen repeatedly, ten times or more. The chain recombines TRBV7-2 with TRBJ2-5; D possibly corresponds to TRBD2 (5 bases). The germline CDR1 and CDR2 sequences are SGHTA and FQGNSA. CDR3 length: 15 amino acids. V lost 2 bases and J 5 bases, leaving 15 bases between the germline ends. The CDR3 here is CASSLSGRRQETQYF. CDR3 nucleotides: TGTGCCAGCAGCTTAAGTGGGAGACGCCAGGAGACCCAGTACTTC.

The table lists this clonotype with many counts. The J gene is TRBJ2-5, the V gene TRBV29-1; D gene ambiguous. V shed 4 bases and J shed 3 bases, with 12 bases lying between them. Germline V CDR1 and CDR2: SQVTM, ANQGSEA. The CDR3 contains 13 residues. The CDR3 nucleotides are TGCAGCGTTGGGCCTCGGCGAGAAGAGACCCAGTACTTC. Its translation: CSVGPRREETQYF.

This clonotype was seen many times. The gene calls are TRBV7-6 and TRBJ2-1, with D perhaps TRBD1 (6 bases). The CDR3 totals 15 residues. Germline assignment: CDR1 SGHVS and CDR2 FNYEAQ. The V end was cut by 5 bases, the J end by 2 bases, with 13 bases between. The CDR3 loop reads CASSPGHGPYNEQFF. CDR3 DNA: TGTGCCAGCAGCCCGGGACACGGGCCCTACAATGAGCAGTTCTTC.

This clonotype was counted ten times or more. The chain joins TRBV6-5 to TRBJ1-5, with 8 nucleotides matching TRBD1. The CDR3 loop spans 17 amino acids. The J segment lost 7 bases and the V segment lost 0 bases, leaving 11 bases of the junction unmatched. CDR1 is MNHEY and CDR2 is SVGAGI in the germline V gene. The CDR3 sequence is CASSYSGPGDRNQPQHF. The DNA of the CDR3 is TGTGCCAGCAGTTACTCCGGGCCCGGGGACAGGAACCAGCCCCAGCATTTT.

This clonotype was seen at least ten times. The rearrangement uses TRBV30 and TRBJ2-4, with 8 bases matching TRBD1. This CDR3 has 15 amino acids. J gave up 6 bases and V 1 base, and 8 bases lay outside the gene matches. Germline CDR1 GTSNPN, CDR2 SVGIG (reference sequence). CDR3 nucleotides: TGTGCCTGGAGTGAGGAGGACAGGGACTTAAACATTCAGTACTTC. Its protein product is CAWSEEDRDLNIQYF.

This clonotype was detected many times. J is TRBJ1-2 and V is TRBV11-1; no clear D. V shed 5 bases and J shed 6 bases, with 13 bases lying between them. This CDR3 comprises 13 residues. The germline V gene has CDR1 SGHAT and CDR2 FQDESV (reference sequence). The CDR3 spells CASSPDGLNGYTF. In nucleotides, the CDR3 is TGTGCCAGCAGCCCAGACGGCCTTAATGGCTACACCTTC.

The chain couples TRBV12-3 or TRBV12-4 to TRBJ2-5; 7 bases line up with TRBD1. V shed 8 bases and J 4 bases; nucleotides not matched to a gene: 16. This CDR3 has 16 amino acids. Here the CDR3 reads CASAEKGAGGGETQYF. The DNA for the CDR3 is TGTGCCAGCGCCGAAAAGGGAGCAGGGGGTGGAGAGACCCAGTACTTC.

This clonotype was counted a few times. The chain is built from TRBV4-2 and TRBJ2-5; 12 nucleotides line up with TRBD2. This CDR3 has 18 amino acids. CDR1 is LGHNA, CDR2 YNFKEQ, per germline. V shed 0 bases, J shed 5 bases, and the junction held 10 bases outside the gene matches. CDR3 in DNA: TGTGCCAGCAGCCAAGAGGTGGCTAGCGGGGGGGCCTTGGAGACCCAGTACTTC. Protein sequence: CASSQEVASGGALETQYF.

In its sample, this clonotype was seen a few times. The genes are TRBV5-1 and TRBJ2-1; D possibly matches TRBD1 or TRBD2 (5 bases each). Looked up from germline, CDR1 is SGHRS and CDR2 is YFSETQ. CDR3 length equals 14 residues. V was shortened by 0 bases and J by 7 bases, with 11 bases between the two germline ends. The CDR3 spells CASSLGQSGNEQFF. The CDR3 nucleotides read TGCGCCAGCAGCTTGGGACAGTCGGGGAATGAGCAGTTCTTC.

The rearrangement joins TRBV18 to TRBJ2-6, with 8 nucleotides matching TRBD1. Germline-derived CDR1 and CDR2 are KGHSH and LQKENI. Trimming cost V 3 bases and J 2 bases; bases outside gene matches: 6. The CDR3 loop spans 17 amino acids. Written as DNA, the CDR3 is TGTGCCAGCTCACCGAGGGACAGGAGTACTGGGGCCAACGTCCTGACTTTC. Protein sequence: CASSPRDRSTGANVLTF.

This clonotype was counted at least ten times. V usage is TRBV2 and J usage is TRBJ2-2; D unresolved. The CDR3 spans 14 residues. Germline-derived CDR1 and CDR2 are SNHLY and FYNNEI. Trimming cost V 2 bases and J 5 bases, with 9 bases left between them. The CDR3 nucleotides are TGTGCCAGCAGTGAACAAGGCTTGACCGGGGAGCTGTTTTTT. Protein sequence: CASSEQGLTGELFF.

The table lists this clonotype with many counts. V gene TRBV19 combines with J gene TRBJ2-1; a possible D gene is TRBD2 (6 bases). The CDR3 is made up of 14 amino acids. Germline CDR1 and CDR2: LNHDA and SQIVND (reference sequence). V was clipped by 11 bases and J by 8 bases, with 22 bases between them. For the CDR3, the DNA is TGTGCCTCAGCCGGGACTCCCATGGGGGATGAGCAGTTCTTC. Protein product: CASAGTPMGDEQFF.

The sample holds a few counts of this clonotype. The DNA for the CDR3 is TGTGCCAGCAGTCCAGGGGGCTGGGAGACCCAGTACTTC. Protein: CASSPGGWETQYF. V is TRBV27 and J is TRBJ2-5; 8 nucleotides agree with TRBD1. Germline V gene lookup returns CDR1 MNHEY and CDR2 SMNVEV (reference sequence). With 5 bases clipped from V and 5 bases from J, the junction kept 4 bases outside the gene matches. This CDR3 spans 13 amino acids.

Many counts were recorded for this clonotype. The V gene is TRBV3-1, the J gene TRBJ2-3, with 7 bases lining up with TRBD2. This CDR3 comprises 15 residues. Per germline, CDR1 LGHDT and CDR2 YNNKEL (reference sequence). The V and J ends lost 2 bases and 0 bases, in that order; junction bases with no gene match: 2. CDR3 residues: CASSQQRGSTDTQYF. The CDR3 region has the DNA TGTGCCAGCAGCCAACAGCGGGGTAGCACAGATACGCAGTATTTT.

Ten or more counts support this clonotype. The CDR3 DNA sequence: TGCAGTGCTAGTGGGGCTAGCGGGGGAACCGAGCAGTACTTC. This codes for CSASGASGGTEQYF. This sequence joins TRBV20-1 and TRBJ2-7; 10 bases align to TRBD2. The V segment lost 3 bases and the J segment 6 bases; nucleotides outside the gene matches: 8. The CDR3 consists of 14 residues. Germline V lookup: CDR1 DFQATT, CDR2 SNEGSKA (reference sequence).

This clonotype was seen a few times. The chain couples TRBV2 to TRBJ2-2; D is perhaps TRBD2 (5 bases). Per the germline V gene, CDR1 is SNHLY and CDR2 is FYNNEI. The CDR3 covers 13 residues. V dropped 9 bases and J dropped 1 base, with 9 bases sitting between them. The CDR3 DNA is TGTGCCAGTAACGGACTGAACACCGGGGAGCTGTTTTTT. Translated, it gives CASNGLNTGELFF.

In this sample, this clonotype turned up many times. V is TRBV7-2 and J is TRBJ2-3, with 8 positions matching TRBD1. The CDR3 length is 16 residues. Germline values: CDR1 SGHTA, CDR2 FQGNSA. J gave up 7 bases and V 1 base, and 10 bases lay outside the gene matches. Here the CDR3 DNA reads TGTGCCAGCAGCTTAGATTTATTAGGACAGGGTTATACGCAGTATTTT. It codes for CASSLDLLGQGYTQYF. The full variable domain, in which reference TRBV7-2 and TRBJ2-3 provide the parts outside the CDR3, is GAGVSQSPSNKVTEKGKDVELRCDPISGHTALYWYRQSLGQGLEFLIYFQGNSAPDKSGLPSDRFSAERTGGSVSTLTIQRTQQEDSAVYLCASSLDLLGQGYTQYFGPGTRLTVL.

The sample holds many counts of this clonotype. The V gene is TRBV6-6, the J gene TRBJ2-1; 10 nucleotides line up with TRBD2. With 3 bases clipped from V and 8 bases from J, the junction kept 7 bases outside the gene matches. The length of the CDR3 is 15 residues. Germline V lookup: CDR1 MNHNY, CDR2 SVGAGI (reference sequence). CDR3 nucleotides: TGTGCCAGCAGTTATAAGCGGGAGGGCCCCCATGAGCAGTTCTTC. Amino acids: CASSYKREGPHEQFF.

CDR3 amino acids: CASLVGAAEAFF. The CDR3 DNA reads TGTGCCAGCTTAGTGGGGGCTGCTGAAGCTTTCTTT. This chain joins TRBV12-3 or TRBV12-4 and TRBJ1-1; a weak D match, TRBD1 (6 bases). V was cut by 8 bases and J by 6 bases, with 13 bases left in between. CDR3 size: 12 residues.

About this clonotype itself: At one boundary the junction diverges from the germline segment, which might be a read error. This chain uses TRBV20-1 with TRBJ2-7; the D call may be TRBD1 or TRBD2 (5 bases each). CDR1 is DFQATT, CDR2 SNEGSKA, per germline (reference sequence). The CDR3 runs 12 residues. CDR3 sequence reads: CTGTELSYEQYF. The DNA for the CDR3 is TGTACCGGGACGGAACTCTCCTACGAGCAGTACTTC.

The rearrangement joins TRBV20-1 to TRBJ2-2, with D possibly being TRBD1 (5 bases). This CDR3 is built from 14 residues. Germline V gene data show CDR1 as DFQATT and CDR2 as SNEGSKA (reference sequence). V was pared by 5 bases and J by 1 base, with 11 bases between. This CDR3 is CSASFRENTGELFF. The CDR3 DNA sequence: TGCAGTGCTTCTTTCAGGGAGAACACCGGGGAGCTGTTTTTT.